These 3 T cell receptor beta chains originate from one sample sequenced in a study of identical twins. TCRdb re-analysed the 5' RACE reads in MiXCR, keeping a single row per CDR3 protein. The sample has a few hundred thousand distinct CDR3 sequences; over 12% are singletons. These data were also filed under a second study, of yellow fever vaccine responses in identical twins.

Sequenced material: CD4+ T cells sorted from blood. Source of these receptors: a woman between 18 and 29 years old in good health.

This clonotype turned up a few times. The gene calls are TRBV5-8 and TRBJ2-7; D remains ambiguous. V was trimmed by 5 bases and J by 5 bases, leaving 14 bases between them. The CDR3 extends over 13 amino acids. In germline, CDR1 is SGHTS, CDR2 YDEGEE. The CDR3 region has the DNA TGTGCCAGCAGAGCCCAGTGGGCACACGAGCAGTACGTC. Translation: CASRAQWAHEQYV.

The J gene is TRBJ2-7, the V gene TRBV3-1; D unclear. V lost 7 bases and J lost 1, with 14 bases in between. Germline loops: CDR1 LGHDT, CDR2 YNNKEL (reference sequence). The CDR3 length is 14 residues. The CDR3 reads CASTRAGYSYEQYF. The CDR3 DNA follows: TGTGCCAGCACCCGGGCAGGCTATTCCTACGAGCAGTACTTC.

In its sample, this clonotype was seen a few times. The chain carries TRBV7-2 and TRBJ2-3; possible D gene TRBD1, 5 bases. Germline values: CDR1 SGHTA, CDR2 FQGNSA. The CDR3 length is 17 residues. V lost 0 bases, J lost 1 base, and 14 bases lay in between. CDR3 region: CASSLAQGIVGTDTQYF. The CDR3 DNA sequence: TGTGCCAGCAGCTTAGCCCAGGGAATCGTTGGCACAGATACGCAGTATTTT.